This is a list of T cell receptor beta chains from one sample in a study of T cell responses to AZD1222 COVID-19 vaccine. Using immunoSEQ multiplex PCR, the repertoire was profiled, and TCRdb retains in-frame clones only, with some absent. Seen here are about 200,000 clones, just over 90% observed once, and the top ten hold 0.9% to 1.1%. Sequenced material: peripheral blood, taken on day 0 of MenACWY control vaccination. The source of these receptors is an adult in good health. The CDR3 runs from the conserved cysteine through the conserved F or W. The D gene is left open where the match is weak. Not all rows give a size; the values are once, few, many and, for expanded clones, a class.

d_gene: -
j_gene: TRBJ1-1
abundance: -
v_gene: TRBV3-1/TRBV3-2
CDR3nt: TGTGCCAGCAGCCCTACGGGCCTTATGAACACTGAAGCTTTCTTT
CDR3aa: CASSPTGLMNTEAFF

d_gene: -
j_gene: TRBJ2-1
abundance: -
v_gene: TRBV30
CDR3nt: TGTGCCTGGAGTCCCGGGACCAATGAGCAGTTCTTC
CDR3aa: CAWSPGTNEQFF

d_gene: TRBD1
j_gene: TRBJ1-1
abundance: -
v_gene: TRBV7-9
CDR3nt: TGTGCCAGCAGCATCCAGGGGGCGAACACTGAAGCTTTCTTT
CDR3aa: CASSIQGANTEAFF

d_gene: -
j_gene: TRBJ1-2
abundance: -
v_gene: TRBV25-1
CDR3nt: TGTGCCAGCAGTGAGTCCAGGAGGTATGGCTACACCTTC
CDR3aa: CASSESRRYGYTF

d_gene: TRBD1
j_gene: TRBJ1-1
abundance: -
v_gene: TRBV19
CDR3nt: TGTGCCAGTAGCCCCTTTACAGGGGGCGCGGCTGAAGCTTTCTTT
CDR3aa: CASSPFTGGAAEAFF

d_gene: -
j_gene: TRBJ1-6
abundance: -
v_gene: TRBV2
CDR3nt: TGTGCCAGCAGCGGGGACATAGGTTCACCCCTCCACTTT
CDR3aa: CASSGDIGSPLHF

d_gene: -
j_gene: TRBJ1-6
abundance: -
v_gene: TRBV7-8
CDR3nt: TGTGCCAGCAGCTCCCCTCAGATTCGTAGTAATTATAATTCACCCCTCCACTTT
CDR3aa: CASSSPQIRSNYNSPLHF

d_gene: -
j_gene: TRBJ1-4
abundance: -
v_gene: TRBV10-2
CDR3nt: TGCGCCAGCAGTGAGTTCCGAAATGAAAAACTGTTTTTT
CDR3aa: CASSEFRNEKLFF

d_gene: TRBD1
j_gene: TRBJ1-6
abundance: -
v_gene: TRBV5-4
CDR3nt: TGTGCCAGCAGCCCCCGGACAGGGGTGGATTCACCCCTCCACTTT
CDR3aa: CASSPRTGVDSPLHF

d_gene: TRBD2
j_gene: TRBJ2-3
abundance: -
v_gene: TRBV3-1/TRBV3-2
CDR3nt: TGTGCCAGCGGCGGGGGGCCCACAGATACGCAGTATTTT
CDR3aa: CASGGGPTDTQYF

d_gene: -
j_gene: TRBJ1-3
abundance: -
v_gene: TRBV11-2
CDR3nt: TGTGCCAGCAGCGCCGGACAGTCCTACTCTGGAAACACCATATATTTT
CDR3aa: CASSAGQSYSGNTIYF

d_gene: -
j_gene: TRBJ1-5
abundance: once
v_gene: TRBV10-3
CDR3nt: TGTGCCATCAGTCCCAGTGCAAGCAATCAGCCCCAGCATTTT
CDR3aa: CAISPSASNQPQHF

d_gene: -
j_gene: TRBJ1-6
abundance: -
v_gene: TRBV4-3
CDR3nt: TGCGCCAGCAGCCAAGGGAACGGGATCTCACCCCTCCACTTT
CDR3aa: CASSQGNGISPLHF

d_gene: -
j_gene: TRBJ1-1
abundance: -
v_gene: TRBV21-1
CDR3nt: TGTGCCAGCAGCACCGGGGGGGTGCGAGCTTTCTTT
CDR3aa: CASSTGGVRAFF

d_gene: TRBD1
j_gene: TRBJ1-1
abundance: -
v_gene: TRBV12-5
CDR3nt: TGTGCTAGTGGTTTGCCGAACAGGGGGGAGAAGACTGAAGCTTTCTTT
CDR3aa: CASGLPNRGEKTEAFF

d_gene: -
j_gene: TRBJ1-1
abundance: -
v_gene: TRBV4-3
CDR3nt: TGCGCCAGCAGCCAAGGGGTGGGCAGGGTGATGGACACTGAAGCTTTCTTT
CDR3aa: CASSQGVGRVMDTEAFF

d_gene: TRBD1
j_gene: TRBJ1-1
abundance: -
v_gene: TRBV19
CDR3nt: TGTGCCAGTAGCCGACAGGGCTTGGTGAAAAACACTGAAGCTTTCTTT
CDR3aa: CASSRQGLVKNTEAFF

d_gene: -
j_gene: TRBJ1-3
abundance: -
v_gene: TRBV1
CDR3nt: TGCACCAGCAGCCAAGAGGACAGGGCAGTTCGTCGCGGAAACACCATATATTTT
CDR3aa: CTSSQEDRAVRRGNTIYF

d_gene: TRBD2
j_gene: TRBJ2-2
abundance: -
v_gene: TRBV9
CDR3nt: TGTGCCAGCAGCGTAGGCGCGGGGGGCCGAACCGGGGAGCTGTTTTTT
CDR3aa: CASSVGAGGRTGELFF

d_gene: TRBD2
j_gene: TRBJ2-7
abundance: -
v_gene: TRBV10-2
CDR3nt: TGCGCCAGCAGTGTAGCGGGGGGGCAATACGAGCAGTACTTC
CDR3aa: CASSVAGGQYEQYF

d_gene: -
j_gene: TRBJ1-2
abundance: -
v_gene: TRBV13
CDR3nt: TGTGCCAGCAGTAGACTGACCTATGGCTACACCTTC
CDR3aa: CASSRLTYGYTF

d_gene: TRBD2
j_gene: TRBJ2-1
abundance: -
v_gene: TRBV27
CDR3nt: TGTGCCAGCAGTTTACCGGGACTAGCGGGGGTTTACAATGAGCAGTTCTTC
CDR3aa: CASSLPGLAGVYNEQFF

d_gene: -
j_gene: TRBJ1-1
abundance: -
v_gene: TRBV5-1
CDR3nt: TGCGCCAGCAGCTTGCAGGGAATGAACACTGAAGCTTTCTTT
CDR3aa: CASSLQGMNTEAFF

d_gene: -
j_gene: TRBJ2-7
abundance: -
v_gene: TRBV6-2/TRBV6-3
CDR3nt: TGTGCCAGCAGCGGACAAGGGTTCCCCTACGAGCAGTACTTC
CDR3aa: CASSGQGFPYEQYF

d_gene: -
j_gene: TRBJ1-1
abundance: -
v_gene: TRBV19
CDR3nt: TGTGCCACTAGGGCCCGGGCGGTGAACACTGAAGCTTTCTTT
CDR3aa: CATRARAVNTEAFF

d_gene: -
j_gene: TRBJ2-4
abundance: -
v_gene: TRBV6-1
CDR3nt: TGTGCCAGCAGTGAAGGAAGCACCCTAGCCAAAAACATTCAGTACTTC
CDR3aa: CASSEGSTLAKNIQYF

d_gene: TRBD1
j_gene: TRBJ1-1
abundance: -
v_gene: TRBV6-5
CDR3nt: TGTGCCAGCAGAGATGGGACAGTCCCGAACACTGAAGCTTTCTTT
CDR3aa: CASRDGTVPNTEAFF

d_gene: TRBD1
j_gene: TRBJ1-2
abundance: -
v_gene: TRBV6-5
CDR3nt: TGTGCCAGCAGGGTATTGGGACAGAGCTATGGCTACACCTTC
CDR3aa: CASRVLGQSYGYTF

d_gene: -
j_gene: TRBJ1-3
abundance: -
v_gene: TRBV7-9
CDR3nt: TGTGCCAGCAGCTTAGCGGGCAGCGAAAGGGGAAACACCATATATTTT
CDR3aa: CASSLAGSERGNTIYF

d_gene: TRBD2
j_gene: TRBJ2-3
abundance: -
v_gene: TRBV4-3
CDR3nt: TGCGCCAGCAGCCACGGACTAGCAGGCACAGATACGCAGTATTTT
CDR3aa: CASSHGLAGTDTQYF

d_gene: -
j_gene: TRBJ2-2
abundance: -
v_gene: TRBV6-5
CDR3nt: TGTGCCAGCAGCCAACAGGGAGGAACCGGGGAGCTGTTTTTT
CDR3aa: CASSQQGGTGELFF

d_gene: -
j_gene: TRBJ1-3
abundance: -
v_gene: TRBV5-4
CDR3nt: TGTGCCAGCAGCTTGTTCGGGGTCGGAACTGGAAACACCATATATTTT
CDR3aa: CASSLFGVGTGNTIYF

d_gene: -
j_gene: TRBJ1-3
abundance: -
v_gene: TRBV2
CDR3nt: TGTGCCAGCAGTGAAGGTGCAGTTGGAAACACCATATATTTT
CDR3aa: CASSEGAVGNTIYF

d_gene: -
j_gene: TRBJ1-1
abundance: -
v_gene: TRBV2
CDR3nt: TGTGCCAGCAGTGTCGGGGGAGTGAACACTGAAGCTTTCTTT
CDR3aa: CASSVGGVNTEAFF

d_gene: -
j_gene: TRBJ1-2
abundance: -
v_gene: TRBV10-1
CDR3nt: TGCGCCAGCAGTGAGTCGGGGGGCTATGGCTACACCTTC
CDR3aa: CASSESGGYGYTF

d_gene: TRBD2
j_gene: TRBJ2-2
abundance: -
v_gene: TRBV7-9
CDR3nt: TGTGCCGGATATAAAGGACTAGCGGGGGACACCGGGGAGCTGTTTTTT
CDR3aa: CAGYKGLAGDTGELFF

d_gene: -
j_gene: TRBJ1-5
abundance: -
v_gene: TRBV30
CDR3nt: TGTGCCTGGGTGTCCCAGGGAAGCAATCAGCCCCAGCATTTT
CDR3aa: CAWVSQGSNQPQHF

d_gene: -
j_gene: TRBJ2-1
abundance: -
v_gene: TRBV5-1
CDR3nt: TGCGCCAGCAGCTTGGATCCCCAGGGACCCTACAATGAGCAGTTCTTC
CDR3aa: CASSLDPQGPYNEQFF

d_gene: -
j_gene: TRBJ1-1
abundance: -
v_gene: TRBV6-5
CDR3nt: TGTGCCAGCAAGGGGGTCGGGACTGAAGCTTTCTTT
CDR3aa: CASKGVGTEAFF

d_gene: -
j_gene: TRBJ2-7
abundance: -
v_gene: TRBV19
CDR3nt: TGTGCCAGTAATCAACCGGGGCAGGCAAACGAGCAGTACTTC
CDR3aa: CASNQPGQANEQYF

d_gene: -
j_gene: TRBJ1-3
abundance: -
v_gene: TRBV7-9
CDR3nt: TGTGCCAGCAGCTTCGGGTCCGCACAGAACTCTGGAAACACCATATATTTT
CDR3aa: CASSFGSAQNSGNTIYF

d_gene: -
j_gene: TRBJ2-2
abundance: once
v_gene: TRBV11-2
CDR3nt: TGTGCCAGCAGCCACTGGGGCGGGGAGCTGTTTTTT
CDR3aa: CASSHWGGELFF

d_gene: -
j_gene: TRBJ1-1
abundance: -
v_gene: TRBV13
CDR3nt: TGTGCCAGCAGCTTCGTCACGGAAGCTTTCTTT
CDR3aa: CASSFVTEAFF

d_gene: -
j_gene: TRBJ2-1
abundance: -
v_gene: TRBV5-1
CDR3nt: TGCGCCAGCAGCCCGGACAGCTCCCCATACAATGAGCAGTTCTTC
CDR3aa: CASSPDSSPYNEQFF

d_gene: -
j_gene: TRBJ2-3
abundance: -
v_gene: TRBV2
CDR3nt: TGTGCCAGCAGTGAACGGGGCACAGATACGCAGTATTTT
CDR3aa: CASSERGTDTQYF

d_gene: -
j_gene: TRBJ1-1
abundance: -
v_gene: TRBV18
CDR3nt: TGTGCCAGCTCACCAGGTTCCCAGAGGATTGAAGCTTTCTTT
CDR3aa: CASSPGSQRIEAFF

d_gene: -
j_gene: TRBJ1-1
abundance: -
v_gene: TRBV12-3/TRBV12-4
CDR3nt: TGTGCCAGCAGGGCAGGGTTCGGAACTGAAGCTTTCTTT
CDR3aa: CASRAGFGTEAFF

d_gene: -
j_gene: TRBJ1-6
abundance: -
v_gene: TRBV30
CDR3nt: TGTGCCTGGAGTCACGACAGTAATTCACCCCTCCACTTT
CDR3aa: CAWSHDSNSPLHF

d_gene: -
j_gene: TRBJ1-3
abundance: once
v_gene: TRBV5-4
CDR3nt: TGTGCCAGCAGCTTGGCCGGGTCTGGAAACACCATATATTTT
CDR3aa: CASSLAGSGNTIYF

d_gene: -
j_gene: TRBJ2-3
abundance: -
v_gene: TRBV18
CDR3nt: TGTGCCAGCTCACCATACACAGATACGCAGTATTTT
CDR3aa: CASSPYTDTQYF

d_gene: -
j_gene: TRBJ2-1
abundance: -
v_gene: TRBV4-1
CDR3nt: TGCGCCAGCAGCCAAATGGCAGGTACTTTCTATGAGCAGTTCTTC
CDR3aa: CASSQMAGTFYEQFF

d_gene: -
j_gene: TRBJ1-4
abundance: -
v_gene: TRBV5-1
CDR3nt: TGCGCCAGCAGCCCCGGGGGTAGTACTAATGAAAAACTGTTTTTT
CDR3aa: CASSPGGSTNEKLFF

d_gene: -
j_gene: TRBJ2-1
abundance: -
v_gene: TRBV6-2/TRBV6-3
CDR3nt: TGTGCCAGCAGTTACACCCTCTACAATGAGCAGTTCTTC
CDR3aa: CASSYTLYNEQFF

d_gene: -
j_gene: TRBJ1-5
abundance: -
v_gene: TRBV19
CDR3nt: TGTGCCAGTAACGACGGAAATCAGCCCCAGCATTTT
CDR3aa: CASNDGNQPQHF

d_gene: TRBD1
j_gene: TRBJ1-2
abundance: -
v_gene: TRBV15
CDR3nt: TGTGCCACCAGCAGAGAGGACAGGGGTTATGGCTACACCTTC
CDR3aa: CATSREDRGYGYTF

d_gene: -
j_gene: TRBJ2-7
abundance: once
v_gene: TRBV19
CDR3nt: TGTGCCAGTAGTATTGCAGGGAGCGAGCAGTACTTC
CDR3aa: CASSIAGSEQYF

d_gene: TRBD1
j_gene: TRBJ1-1
abundance: -
v_gene: TRBV14
CDR3nt: TGTGCCAGCAGCCAAGAAACTTACTTCTACAGGGGAGGGACTGAAGCTTTCTTT
CDR3aa: CASSQETYFYRGGTEAFF